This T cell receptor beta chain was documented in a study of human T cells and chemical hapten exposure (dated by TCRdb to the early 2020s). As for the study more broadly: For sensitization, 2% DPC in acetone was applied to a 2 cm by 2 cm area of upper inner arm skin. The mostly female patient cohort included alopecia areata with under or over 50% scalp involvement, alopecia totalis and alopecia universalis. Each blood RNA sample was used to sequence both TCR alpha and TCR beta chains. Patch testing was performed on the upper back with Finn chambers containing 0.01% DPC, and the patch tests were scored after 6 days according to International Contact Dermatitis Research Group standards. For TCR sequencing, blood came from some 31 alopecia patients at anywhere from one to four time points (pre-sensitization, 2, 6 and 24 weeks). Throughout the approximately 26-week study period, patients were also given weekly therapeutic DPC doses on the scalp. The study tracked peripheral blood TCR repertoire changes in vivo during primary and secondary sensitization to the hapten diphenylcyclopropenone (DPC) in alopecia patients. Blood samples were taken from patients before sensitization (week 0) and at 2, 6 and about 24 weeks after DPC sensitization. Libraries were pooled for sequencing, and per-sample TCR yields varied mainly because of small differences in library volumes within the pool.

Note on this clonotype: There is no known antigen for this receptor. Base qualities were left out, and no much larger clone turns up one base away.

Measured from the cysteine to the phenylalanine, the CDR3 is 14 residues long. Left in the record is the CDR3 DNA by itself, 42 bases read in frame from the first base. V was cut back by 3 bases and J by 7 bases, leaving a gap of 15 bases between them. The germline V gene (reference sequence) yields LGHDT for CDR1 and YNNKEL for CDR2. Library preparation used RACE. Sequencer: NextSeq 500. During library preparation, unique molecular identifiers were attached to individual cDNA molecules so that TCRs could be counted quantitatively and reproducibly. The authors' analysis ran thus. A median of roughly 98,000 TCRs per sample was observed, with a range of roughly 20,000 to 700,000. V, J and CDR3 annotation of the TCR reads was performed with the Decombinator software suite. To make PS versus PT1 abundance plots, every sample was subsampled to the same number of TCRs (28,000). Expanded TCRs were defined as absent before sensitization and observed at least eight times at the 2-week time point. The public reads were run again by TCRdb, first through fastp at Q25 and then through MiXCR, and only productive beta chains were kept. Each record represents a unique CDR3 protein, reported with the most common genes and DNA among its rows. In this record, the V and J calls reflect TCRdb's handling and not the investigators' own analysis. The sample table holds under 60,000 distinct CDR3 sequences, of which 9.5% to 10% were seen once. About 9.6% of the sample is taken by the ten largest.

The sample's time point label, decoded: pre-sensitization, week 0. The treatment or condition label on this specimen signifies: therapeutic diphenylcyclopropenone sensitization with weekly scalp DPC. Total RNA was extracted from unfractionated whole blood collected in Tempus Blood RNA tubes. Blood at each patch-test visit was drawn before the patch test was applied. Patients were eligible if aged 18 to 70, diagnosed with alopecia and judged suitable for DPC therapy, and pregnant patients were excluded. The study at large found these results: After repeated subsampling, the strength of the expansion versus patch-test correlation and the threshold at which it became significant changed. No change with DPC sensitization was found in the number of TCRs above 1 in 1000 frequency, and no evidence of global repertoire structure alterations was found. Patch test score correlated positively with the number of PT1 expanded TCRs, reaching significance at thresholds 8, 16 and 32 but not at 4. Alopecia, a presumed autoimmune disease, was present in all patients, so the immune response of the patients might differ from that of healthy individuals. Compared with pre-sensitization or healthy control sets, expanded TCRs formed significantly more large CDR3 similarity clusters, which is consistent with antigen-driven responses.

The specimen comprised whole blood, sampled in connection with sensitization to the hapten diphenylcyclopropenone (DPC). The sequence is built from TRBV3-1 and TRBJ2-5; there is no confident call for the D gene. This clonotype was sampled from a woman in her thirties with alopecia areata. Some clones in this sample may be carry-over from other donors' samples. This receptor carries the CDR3 CASSQDGRIGTQYF. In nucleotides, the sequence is TGTGCCAGCAGCCAGGATGGAAGGATCGGGACCCAGTACTTC.